This T cell receptor beta chain appears in the sequencing data of a study of blood T cell repertoires in COVID-19. Study at large: Material from acute and convalescent COVID-19 was sourced from the United States, Italy and Spain. In each case, the material was cDNA or gDNA derived from T cells, B-cell-depleted T cells, or PBMCs.

In the original workflow: Reference gene primer amplification yielded estimated nucleated cell counts. The data were produced by immunoSEQ multiplex PCR, yet TCRdb's version contains in-frame clones alone and is incomplete. V and J calls and clone size are given by that table; D and trimming were obtained from the DNA. The sample carries approximately 170,000 clones, about 80% recorded once. Germline V gene sequence: CDR1 LGHNT, CDR2 FRNRAP. Between the trimmed V and J ends, which lost 6 bases and 1 base, there was a span of 7 bases. The CDR3 covers 12 residues. The TCR was taken from a man between 65 and 85 years old with active or convalescent COVID-19. Input material: peripheral blood. The rearrangement uses TRBV12-5 and TRBJ2-7; tentatively, D is TRBD1 (5 bases). CDR3 protein: CASGTESYEQYF. In DNA, the CDR3 is TGTGCTAGTGGGACAGAATCCTACGAGCAGTACTTC.